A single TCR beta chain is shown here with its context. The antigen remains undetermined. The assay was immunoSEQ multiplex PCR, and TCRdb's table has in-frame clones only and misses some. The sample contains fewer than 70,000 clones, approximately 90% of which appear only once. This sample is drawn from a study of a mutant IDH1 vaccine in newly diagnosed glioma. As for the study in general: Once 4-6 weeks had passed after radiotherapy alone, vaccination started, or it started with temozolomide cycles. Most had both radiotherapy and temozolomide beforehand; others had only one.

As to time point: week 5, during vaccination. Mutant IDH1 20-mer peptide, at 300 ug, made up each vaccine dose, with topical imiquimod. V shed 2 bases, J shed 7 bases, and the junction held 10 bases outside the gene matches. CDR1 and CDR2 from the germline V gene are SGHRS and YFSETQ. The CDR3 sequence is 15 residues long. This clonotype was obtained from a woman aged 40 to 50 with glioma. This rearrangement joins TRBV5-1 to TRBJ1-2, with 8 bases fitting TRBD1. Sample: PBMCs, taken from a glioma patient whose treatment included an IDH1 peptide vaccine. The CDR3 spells CASSLEGQGSSGYTF. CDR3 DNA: TGCGCCAGCAGCTTAGAAGGACAGGGTTCCAGTGGCTACACCTTC.